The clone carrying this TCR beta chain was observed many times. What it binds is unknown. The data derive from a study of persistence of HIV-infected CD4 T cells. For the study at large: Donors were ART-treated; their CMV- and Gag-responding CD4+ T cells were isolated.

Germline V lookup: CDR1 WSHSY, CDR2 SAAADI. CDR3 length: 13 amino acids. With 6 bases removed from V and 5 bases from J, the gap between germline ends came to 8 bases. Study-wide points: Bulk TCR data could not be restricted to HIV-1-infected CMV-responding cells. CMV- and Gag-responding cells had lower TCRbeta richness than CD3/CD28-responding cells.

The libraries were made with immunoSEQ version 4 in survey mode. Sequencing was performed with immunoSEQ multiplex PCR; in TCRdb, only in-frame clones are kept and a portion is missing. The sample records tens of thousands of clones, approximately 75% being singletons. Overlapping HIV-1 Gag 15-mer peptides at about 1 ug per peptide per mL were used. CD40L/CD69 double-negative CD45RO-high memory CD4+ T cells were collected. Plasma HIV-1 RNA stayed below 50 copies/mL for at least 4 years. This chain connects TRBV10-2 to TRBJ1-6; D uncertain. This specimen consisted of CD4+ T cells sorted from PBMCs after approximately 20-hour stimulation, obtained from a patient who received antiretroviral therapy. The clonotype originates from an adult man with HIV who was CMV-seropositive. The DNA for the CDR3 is TGCGCCAGCAGAGCGGACCATAATTCACCCCTCCACTTT. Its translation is CASRADHNSPLHF.